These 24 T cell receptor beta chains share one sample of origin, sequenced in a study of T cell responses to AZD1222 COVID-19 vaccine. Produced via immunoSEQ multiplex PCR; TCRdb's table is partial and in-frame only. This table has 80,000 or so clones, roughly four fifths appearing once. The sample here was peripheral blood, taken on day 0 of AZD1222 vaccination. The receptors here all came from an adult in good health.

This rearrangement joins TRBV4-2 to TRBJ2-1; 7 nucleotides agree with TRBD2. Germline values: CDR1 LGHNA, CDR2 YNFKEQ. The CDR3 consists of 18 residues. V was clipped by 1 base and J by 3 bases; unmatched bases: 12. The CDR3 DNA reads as TGTGCCAGCAGCCAAGCGGCCCGGCTTGCGGGGGACTACAATGAGCAGTTCTTC. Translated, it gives CASSQAARLAGDYNEQFF.

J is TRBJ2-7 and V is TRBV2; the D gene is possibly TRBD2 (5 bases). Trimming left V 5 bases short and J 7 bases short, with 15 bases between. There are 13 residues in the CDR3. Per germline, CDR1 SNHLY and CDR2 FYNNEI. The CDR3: CASSPSKKGEQYF. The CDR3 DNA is TGTGCCAGCAGTCCTAGCAAGAAAGGGGAGCAGTACTTC.

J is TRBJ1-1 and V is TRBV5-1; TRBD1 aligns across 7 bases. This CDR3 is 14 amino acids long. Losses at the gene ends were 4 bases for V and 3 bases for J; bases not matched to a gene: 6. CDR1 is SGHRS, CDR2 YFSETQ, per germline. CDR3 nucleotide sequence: TGCGCCAGCAGCCCCAGGGGGGGCGACACTGAAGCTTTCTTT. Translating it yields CASSPRGGDTEAFF.

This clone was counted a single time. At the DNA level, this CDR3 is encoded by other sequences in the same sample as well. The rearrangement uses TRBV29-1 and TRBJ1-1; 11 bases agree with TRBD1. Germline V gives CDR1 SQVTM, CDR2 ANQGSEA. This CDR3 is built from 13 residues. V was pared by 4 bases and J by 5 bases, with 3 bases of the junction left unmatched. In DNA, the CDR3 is TGCAGCGTTGTTGGACAGGGGGCTACTGAAGCTTTCTTT. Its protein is CSVVGQGATEAFF.

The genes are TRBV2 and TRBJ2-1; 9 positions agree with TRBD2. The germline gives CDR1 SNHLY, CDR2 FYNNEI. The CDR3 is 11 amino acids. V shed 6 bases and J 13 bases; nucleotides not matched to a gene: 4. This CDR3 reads CASRGLAEQFF. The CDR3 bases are TGTGCCAGCAGGGGACTAGCCGAACAGTTCTTC.

This chain's CDR3 is CASSTQSGRTYEQYF. CDR3 nucleotide sequence: TGTGCCAGCAGTACGCAGTCGGGTAGGACCTACGAGCAGTACTTC. V and J are TRBV6-5 and TRBJ2-7; D ambiguous. This CDR3 comprises 15 residues. V lost 5 bases to trimming and J lost 2 bases, with 16 bases between them. Germline loops: CDR1 MNHEY, CDR2 SVGAGI.

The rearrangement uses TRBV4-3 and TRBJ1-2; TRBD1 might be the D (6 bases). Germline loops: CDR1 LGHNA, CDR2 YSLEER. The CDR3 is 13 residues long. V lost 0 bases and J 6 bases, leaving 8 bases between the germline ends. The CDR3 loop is CASSQDPGDGYTF. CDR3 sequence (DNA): TGCGCCAGCAGCCAAGATCCAGGGGATGGCTACACCTTC.

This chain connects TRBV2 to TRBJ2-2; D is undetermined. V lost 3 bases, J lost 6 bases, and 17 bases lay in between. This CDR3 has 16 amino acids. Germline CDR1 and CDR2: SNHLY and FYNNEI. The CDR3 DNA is TGTGCCAGCAGTGAGGACGGGCTGGGCCGCGCCGGGGAGCTGTTTTTT. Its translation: CASSEDGLGRAGELFF.

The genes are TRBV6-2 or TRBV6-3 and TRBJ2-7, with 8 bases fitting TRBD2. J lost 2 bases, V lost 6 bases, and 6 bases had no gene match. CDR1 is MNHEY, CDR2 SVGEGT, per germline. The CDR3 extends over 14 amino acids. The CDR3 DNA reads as TGTGCCAGCAGCCAGCGGGGGCCAACCTACGAGCAGTACTTC. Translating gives CASSQRGPTYEQYF.

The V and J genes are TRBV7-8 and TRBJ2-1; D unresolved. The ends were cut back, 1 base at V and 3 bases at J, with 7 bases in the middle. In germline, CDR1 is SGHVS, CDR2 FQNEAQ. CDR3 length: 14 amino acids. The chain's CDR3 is CASSLVGIYNEQFF. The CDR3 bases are TGTGCCAGCAGCTTAGTAGGGATCTACAATGAGCAGTTCTTC.

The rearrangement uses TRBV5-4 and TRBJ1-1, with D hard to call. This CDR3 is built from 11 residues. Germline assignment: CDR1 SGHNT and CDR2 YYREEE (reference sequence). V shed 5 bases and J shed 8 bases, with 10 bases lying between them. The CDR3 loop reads CASSSYHEAFF. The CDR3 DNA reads TGTGCCAGCAGTTCATACCACGAAGCTTTCTTT.

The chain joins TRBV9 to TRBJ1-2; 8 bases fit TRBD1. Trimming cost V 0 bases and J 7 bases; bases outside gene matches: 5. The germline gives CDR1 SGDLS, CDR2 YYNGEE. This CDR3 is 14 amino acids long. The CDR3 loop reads CASSVDEGTGGYTF. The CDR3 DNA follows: TGTGCCAGCAGCGTAGATGAGGGGACAGGTGGCTACACCTTC.

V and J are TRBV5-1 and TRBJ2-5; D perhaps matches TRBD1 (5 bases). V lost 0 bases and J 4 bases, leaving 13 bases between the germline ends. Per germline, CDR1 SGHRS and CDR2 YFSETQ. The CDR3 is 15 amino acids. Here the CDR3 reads CASSLGSGNPETQYF. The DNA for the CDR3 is TGCGCCAGCAGCTTGGGCTCAGGGAATCCAGAGACCCAGTACTTC.

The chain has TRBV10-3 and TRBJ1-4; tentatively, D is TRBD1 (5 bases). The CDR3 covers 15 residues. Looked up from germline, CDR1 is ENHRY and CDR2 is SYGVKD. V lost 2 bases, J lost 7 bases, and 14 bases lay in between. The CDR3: CAISEEPGTGEKLFF. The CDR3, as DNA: TGTGCCATCAGTGAGGAACCCGGGACCGGTGAAAAACTGTTTTTT.

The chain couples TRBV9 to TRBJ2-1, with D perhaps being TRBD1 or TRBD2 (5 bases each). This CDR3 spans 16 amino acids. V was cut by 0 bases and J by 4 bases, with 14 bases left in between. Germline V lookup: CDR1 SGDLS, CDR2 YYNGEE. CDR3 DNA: TGTGCCAGCAGCGTAGCAGGGTGGAGGCCTTACAATGAGCAGTTCTTC. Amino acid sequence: CASSVAGWRPYNEQFF. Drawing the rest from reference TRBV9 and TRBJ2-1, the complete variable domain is DSGVTQTPKHLITATGQRVTLRCSPRSGDLSVYWYQQSLDQGLQFLIQYYNGEERAKGNILERFSAQQFPDLHSELNLSSLELGDSALYFCASSVAGWRPYNEQFFGPGTRLTVL.

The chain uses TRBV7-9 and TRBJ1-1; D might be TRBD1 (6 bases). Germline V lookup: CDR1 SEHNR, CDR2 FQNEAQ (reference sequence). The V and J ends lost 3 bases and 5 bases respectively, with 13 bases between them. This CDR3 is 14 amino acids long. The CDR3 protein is CASSLTGRGTEAFF. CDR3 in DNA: TGTGCCAGCAGCTTGACAGGTCGCGGGACTGAAGCTTTCTTT. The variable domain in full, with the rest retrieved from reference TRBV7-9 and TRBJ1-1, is DTGVSQNPRHKITKRGQNVTFRCDPISEHNRLYWYRQTLGQGPEFLTYFQNEAQLEKSRLLSDRFSAERPKGSFSTLEIQRTEQGDSAMYLCASSLTGRGTEAFFGQGTRLTVV.

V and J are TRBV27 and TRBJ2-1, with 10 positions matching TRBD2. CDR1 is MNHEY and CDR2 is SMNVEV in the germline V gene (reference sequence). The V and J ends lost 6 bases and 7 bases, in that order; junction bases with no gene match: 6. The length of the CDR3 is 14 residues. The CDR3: CASRPSGSGNEQFF. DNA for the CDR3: TGTGCCAGCAGGCCTAGCGGGAGTGGTAATGAGCAGTTCTTC.

For the CDR3, the DNA is TGCGCCAGCAGTGAGTCGGGGGACTATGGCTACACCTTC. This gives the protein CASSESGDYGYTF. V is TRBV10-2 and J is TRBJ1-2, with a possible D match to TRBD1 (5 bases). Germline V lookup: CDR1 WSHSY, CDR2 SAAADI. The CDR3 runs to 13 residues. V lost 0 bases, J lost 3 bases, and 5 bases lay in between.

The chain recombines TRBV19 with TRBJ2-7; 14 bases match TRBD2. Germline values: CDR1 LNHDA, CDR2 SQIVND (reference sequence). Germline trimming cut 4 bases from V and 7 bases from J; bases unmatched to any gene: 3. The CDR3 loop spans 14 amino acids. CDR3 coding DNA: TGTGCCAGTAGTACGACTAGCGGGAGGGGAGAGCAGTACTTC. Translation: CASSTTSGRGEQYF. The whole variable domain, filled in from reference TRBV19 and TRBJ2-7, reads DGGITQSPKYLFRKEGQNVTLSCEQNLNHDAMYWYRQDPGQGLRLIYYSQIVNDFQKGDIAEGYSVSREKKESFPLTVTSAQKNPTAFYLCASSTTSGRGEQYFGPGTRLTVT.

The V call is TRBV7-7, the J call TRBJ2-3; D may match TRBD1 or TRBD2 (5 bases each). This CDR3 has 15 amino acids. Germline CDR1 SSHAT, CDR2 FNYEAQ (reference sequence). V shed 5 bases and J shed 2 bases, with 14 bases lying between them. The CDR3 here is CASSPVGGFTDTQYF. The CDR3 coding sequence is TGTGCCAGCAGCCCGGTTGGGGGTTTCACAGATACGCAGTATTTT.

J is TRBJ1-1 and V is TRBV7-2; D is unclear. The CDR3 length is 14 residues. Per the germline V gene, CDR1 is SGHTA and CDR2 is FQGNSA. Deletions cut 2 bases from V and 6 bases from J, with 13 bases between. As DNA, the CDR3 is TGTGCCAGCAGCTTACGAGGGATAGGCGCTGAAGCTTTCTTT. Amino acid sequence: CASSLRGIGAEAFF.

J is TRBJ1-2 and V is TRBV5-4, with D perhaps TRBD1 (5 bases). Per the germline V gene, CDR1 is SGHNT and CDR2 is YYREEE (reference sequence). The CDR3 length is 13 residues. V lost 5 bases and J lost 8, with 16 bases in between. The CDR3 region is CASRAPPGHGYTF. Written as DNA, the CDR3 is TGTGCCAGCAGAGCTCCGCCGGGGCACGGCTACACCTTC.

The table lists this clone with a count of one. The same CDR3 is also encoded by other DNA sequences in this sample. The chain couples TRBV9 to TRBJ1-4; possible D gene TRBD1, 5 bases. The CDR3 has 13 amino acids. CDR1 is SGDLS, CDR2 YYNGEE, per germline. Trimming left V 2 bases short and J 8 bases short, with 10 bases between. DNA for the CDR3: TGTGCCAGCAGCGTGGGACCGGGGGAAAAACTGTTTTTT. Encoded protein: CASSVGPGEKLFF.

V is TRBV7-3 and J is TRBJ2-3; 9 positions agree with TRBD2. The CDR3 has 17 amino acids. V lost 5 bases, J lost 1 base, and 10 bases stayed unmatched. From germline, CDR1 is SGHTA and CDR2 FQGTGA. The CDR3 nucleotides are TGTGCCAGCAGCCCAAGCTCTAGCGGGGACCGCACAGATACGCAGTATTTT. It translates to CASSPSSSGDRTDTQYF.